This T cell receptor beta chain was identified during a study of T cell repertoires in cytomegalovirus infection. Turning to the study itself: Both a matching HLA type and CMV infection were indicated by public TCR beta signatures. Overall study results and limits: Of the TCR beta families, the public ones yielded a cumulative frequency that identified carriers of CMV plus the relevant HLA. What dominated the ex vivo response were HLA-C-restricted CMV-specific TCR beta clonotypes.

TCRdb recomputed calls from the reads with MiXCR, one row per CDR3 protein. Of 210,000 or so distinct CDR3 sequences in the sample, 6% to 8% were seen once. This clonotype was detected ten times or more. The antigen remains unidentified. Between the trimmed V and J ends, which lost 5 bases and 3 bases, there was a span of 11 bases. The CDR3 sequence is 13 residues long. In germline, CDR1 is SGHTA, CDR2 FQGNSA. The rearrangement uses TRBV7-2 and TRBJ2-7; the D is unclear. The sequence was obtained from a human donor in good health (CMV status not recorded). Some clones in this sample may be carry-over from other donors' samples. Material: PBMCs. The CDR3 nucleotides are TGTGCCAGCAGCCTCAGCAGATTCTACGAGCAGTACTTC. Translating gives CASSLSRFYEQYF.